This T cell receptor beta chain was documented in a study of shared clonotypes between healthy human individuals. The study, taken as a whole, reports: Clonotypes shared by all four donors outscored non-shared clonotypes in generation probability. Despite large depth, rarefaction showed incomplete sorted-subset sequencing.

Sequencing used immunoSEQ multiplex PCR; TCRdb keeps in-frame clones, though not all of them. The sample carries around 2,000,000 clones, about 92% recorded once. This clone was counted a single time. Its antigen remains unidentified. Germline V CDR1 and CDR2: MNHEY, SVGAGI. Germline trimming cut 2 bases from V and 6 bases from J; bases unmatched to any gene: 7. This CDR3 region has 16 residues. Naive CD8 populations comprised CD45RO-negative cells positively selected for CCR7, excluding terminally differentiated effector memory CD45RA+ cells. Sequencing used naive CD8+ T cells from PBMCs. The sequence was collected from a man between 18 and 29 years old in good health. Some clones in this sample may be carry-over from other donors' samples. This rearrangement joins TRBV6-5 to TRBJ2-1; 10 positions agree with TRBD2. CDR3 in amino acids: CASSYRGLAVINEQFF. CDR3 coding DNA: TGTGCCAGCAGTTACCGCGGACTAGCGGTAATCAATGAGCAGTTCTTC.